The rows below give T cell receptor beta chains drawn from one sample of a study of spatial heterogeneity in lung cancer. TCRdb independently ran MiXCR on the 5' RACE reads; one entry per CDR3 protein. This sample has more than 75,000 distinct CDR3 sequences, with roughly an eighth found just once. The source was PBMCs, collected at surgery. The receptors were gathered from a male donor with early-stage non-small cell lung cancer. CDR3s include the opening cysteine and the closing phenylalanine or tryptophan. Each record gives: clone size, D gene, J gene, V gene, CDR3 protein, CDR3 DNA. The D gene is left open where the match is weak. Expanded clones are given a class, and other clones once, few, many or no size at all.

clone size: many; D gene: TRBD1; J gene: TRBJ2-6; V gene: TRBV4-1; CDR3 protein: CASSHPEGGEHSGANVLTF; CDR3 DNA: TGCGCCAGCAGCCACCCGGAAGGGGGCGAACACTCTGGGGCCAACGTCCTGACTTTC
clone size: .; D gene: .; J gene: TRBJ2-6; V gene: TRBV7-2; CDR3 protein: CASSEAGANVLTF; CDR3 DNA: TGTGCCAGCAGCGAAGCTGGGGCCAACGTCCTGACTTTC
clone size: many; D gene: TRBD1; J gene: TRBJ1-2; V gene: TRBV6-5; CDR3 protein: CASSRQGKYGYTF; CDR3 DNA: TGTGCCAGCAGTCGACAGGGAAAGTATGGCTACACCTTC
clone size: few; D gene: .; J gene: TRBJ1-3; V gene: TRBV7-9; CDR3 protein: CASSLPRDTIYF; CDR3 DNA: TGTGCCAGCAGCTTACCCCGGGACACCATATATTTT
clone size: few; D gene: .; J gene: TRBJ2-3; V gene: TRBV7-8; CDR3 protein: CASSLVTIKDTQYF; CDR3 DNA: TGTGCCAGCAGCTTAGTGACTATCAAAGATACGCAGTATTTT
clone size: .; D gene: TRBD1; J gene: TRBJ2-3; V gene: TRBV10-3; CDR3 protein: CAIRDRVDTQYF; CDR3 DNA: TGTGCCATCAGGGACAGGGTTGATACGCAGTATTTT
clone size: many; D gene: TRBD1; J gene: TRBJ2-7; V gene: TRBV11-1; CDR3 protein: CATQRDRGLYEQYF; CDR3 DNA: TGTGCCACCCAACGGGACAGGGGGCTCTACGAGCAGTACTTC
clone size: few; D gene: TRBD1; J gene: TRBJ2-7; V gene: TRBV3-1; CDR3 protein: CASSPGQGDYEQYF; CDR3 DNA: TGTGCCAGTTCTCCGGGACAGGGGGATTACGAGCAGTACTTC
clone size: .; D gene: TRBD1; J gene: TRBJ2-5; V gene: TRBV5-6; CDR3 protein: CASSYFPGQGTETQYF; CDR3 DNA: TGTGCCAGCAGCTACTTCCCGGGACAGGGGACCGAGACCCAGTACTTC
clone size: .; D gene: .; J gene: TRBJ1-6; V gene: TRBV19; CDR3 protein: CASSMQNSPLHF; CDR3 DNA: TGTGCCAGTAGTATGCAAAATTCACCCCTCCACTTT
clone size: .; D gene: TRBD2; J gene: TRBJ2-7; V gene: TRBV27; CDR3 protein: CASSLNPGTSSYEQYF; CDR3 DNA: TGTGCCAGCAGCCTCAATCCCGGGACTAGCTCCTACGAGCAGTACTTC
clone size: many; D gene: TRBD2; J gene: TRBJ2-2; V gene: TRBV11-2; CDR3 protein: CASSLTREGTGELFF; CDR3 DNA: TGTGCCAGCAGCTTAACACGGGAGGGCACCGGGGAGCTGTTTTTT
clone size: few; D gene: TRBD1; J gene: TRBJ2-2; V gene: TRBV20-1; CDR3 protein: CSARTGTGPNTGELFF; CDR3 DNA: TGCAGTGCTAGGACCGGGACAGGTCCGAACACCGGGGAGCTGTTTTTT
clone size: few; D gene: .; J gene: TRBJ2-1; V gene: TRBV27; CDR3 protein: CASSFLPARTHDEQFF; CDR3 DNA: TGTGCCAGCAGTTTTTTACCAGCGAGAACCCACGATGAGCAGTTCTTC
clone size: .; D gene: .; J gene: TRBJ2-1; V gene: TRBV7-3; CDR3 protein: CASSLTRGGPTGNEQFF; CDR3 DNA: TGTGCCAGCAGCTTAACGCGTGGCGGACCTACCGGCAATGAGCAGTTCTTC
clone size: many; D gene: .; J gene: TRBJ2-1; V gene: TRBV20-1; CDR3 protein: CSARPAVRDTRWDEQFF; CDR3 DNA: TGCAGTGCTAGACCGGCCGTCCGGGACACCCGCTGGGATGAGCAGTTCTTC
clone size: few; D gene: .; J gene: TRBJ2-5; V gene: TRBV7-9; CDR3 protein: CASSTGLPYQETQYF; CDR3 DNA: TGTGCCAGCAGCACCGGCCTGCCGTACCAAGAGACCCAGTACTTC
clone size: .; D gene: .; J gene: TRBJ1-5; V gene: TRBV7-9; CDR3 protein: CASSLEGEQPPYF; CDR3 DNA: TGTGCCAGCAGCTTGGAAGGGGAGCAGCCCCCGTATTTT
clone size: many; D gene: .; J gene: TRBJ1-2; V gene: TRBV6-1; CDR3 protein: CASSEGRSGNYGYTF; CDR3 DNA: TGTGCCAGCAGTGAAGGCCGGTCCGGTAACTATGGCTACACCTTC
clone size: few; D gene: .; J gene: TRBJ2-2; V gene: TRBV11-2; CDR3 protein: CASSLEGWGNTGELFF; CDR3 DNA: TGTGCCAGCAGCTTAGAGGGGTGGGGGAACACCGGGGAGCTGTTTTTT
clone size: .; D gene: .; J gene: TRBJ2-7; V gene: TRBV2; CDR3 protein: CASSEWDKGYEQYF; CDR3 DNA: TGTGCCAGCAGTGAATGGGACAAGGGCTACGAGCAGTACTTC
clone size: .; D gene: TRBD1; J gene: TRBJ2-7; V gene: TRBV10-3; CDR3 protein: CAISATGTGQKDEQYF; CDR3 DNA: TGTGCCATCAGTGCGACCGGGACAGGGCAGAAGGACGAGCAGTACTTC
clone size: few; D gene: TRBD2; J gene: TRBJ2-5; V gene: TRBV20-1; CDR3 protein: CSASGGPGQETQYF; CDR3 DNA: TGCAGTGCGAGCGGGGGGCCGGGGCAAGAGACCCAGTACTTC
clone size: .; D gene: TRBD2; J gene: TRBJ2-3; V gene: TRBV30; CDR3 protein: CAWSDLAGDAPDTQYF; CDR3 DNA: TGTGCCTGGAGTGATCTAGCGGGGGATGCTCCAGATACGCAGTATTTT
clone size: few; D gene: TRBD1; J gene: TRBJ2-7; V gene: TRBV25-1; CDR3 protein: CASSEGQGAGEQYF; CDR3 DNA: TGTGCCAGCAGTGAGGGACAGGGGGCCGGCGAGCAGTACTTC